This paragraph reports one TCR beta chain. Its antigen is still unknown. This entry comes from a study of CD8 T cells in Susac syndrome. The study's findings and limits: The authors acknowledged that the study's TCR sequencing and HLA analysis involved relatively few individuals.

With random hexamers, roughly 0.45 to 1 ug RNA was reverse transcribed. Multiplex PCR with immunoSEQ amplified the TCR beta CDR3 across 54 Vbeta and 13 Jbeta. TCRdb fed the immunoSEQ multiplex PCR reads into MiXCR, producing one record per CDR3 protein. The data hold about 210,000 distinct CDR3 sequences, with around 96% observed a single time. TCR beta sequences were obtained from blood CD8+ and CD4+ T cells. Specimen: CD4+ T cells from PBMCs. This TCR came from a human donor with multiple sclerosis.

The CDR3 protein is CASSQGLNQPQHF. DNA for the CDR3: TGTGCCAGCTCACAGGGATTGAATCAGCCCCAGCATTTT. The chain employs TRBV3-1 and TRBJ1-5; possible D gene TRBD1, 6 bases. The V end was cut by 8 bases, the J end by 4 bases, with 12 bases between. Germline loops: CDR1 LGHDT, CDR2 YNNKEL (reference sequence). The CDR3 consists of 13 residues.